This TCR beta chain is drawn from a study of memory CD8 T cells in hepatitis C reinfection. Study background: HCV reinfection meant a positive HCV RNA test after two negative tests at least 60 days apart.

Time point given: late/post reinfection, 12 to 24 weeks after detection. TCR sequencing was done directly ex vivo on sorted cells, without expansion in vitro. Donors were people who inject drugs in the Montreal HEPCO cohort. A couple of donors provided sorted CD3+ CD8+ CD45RO- naive CD8 T cells at all three reinfection time points. This CDR3 spans 15 amino acids. Germline V CDR1 and CDR2: MGHRA, YSYEKL. Trimming took 1 base from V and 5 from J; bases not matched to a gene: 4. Sequencing used immunoSEQ multiplex PCR; TCRdb keeps in-frame clones, though not all of them. The repertoire includes 45,000 to 50,000 clones, 89% of them detected once, and 0.6% to 0.85% sits in the top ten. This clone was counted a few times.

The sequencing input was naive CD8+ T cells sorted from blood. This chain joins TRBV4-1 and TRBJ1-4; TRBD1 matches at 7 bases. This clonotype originated in a man younger than 30 with hepatitis C virus infection. The CDR3, as DNA: TGCGCCAGCAGCCAAGGAGGGGGCCTCAATGAAAAACTGTTTTTT. This codes for CASSQGGGLNEKLFF.